A selection of T cell receptor beta chains follows, all from one sample in a study of T cell responses to AZD1222 COVID-19 vaccine. TCRdb's copy holds only in-frame clones and misses some; the assay was immunoSEQ multiplex PCR. The sample gives more than 150,000 clones, 75% to 90% of which show up once; under 7.5% is in the top ten. The specimen comprised peripheral blood, sampled on day 0 of AZD1222 vaccination. The origin of the receptors is an adult in good health. Each CDR3 is given with its conserved first and last residue. D genes are given only for firm matches. Part of the rows lack a size; the others show once, few, many or a class for expanded clones.

j_call	clone_size	v_call	d_call	cdr3_aa	cdr3_nt
TRBJ2-7	once	TRBV28	NA	CASTGSSYEQYF	TGTGCCAGCACCGGTAGCTCCTACGAGCAGTACTTC
TRBJ2-4	few	TRBV13	TRBD1	CASSSGQGINIQYF	TGTGCCAGCAGCTCGGGACAGGGGATAAACATTCAGTACTTC
TRBJ2-5	few	TRBV7-9	NA	CASSSSPGPQETQYF	TGTGCCAGCAGCTCCTCCCCGGGACCCCAAGAGACCCAGTACTTC
TRBJ2-2	NA	TRBV6-2/TRBV6-3	NA	CASSNTRGGGGELFF	TGTGCCAGCAGCAACACGCGAGGGGGTGGCGGGGAGCTGTTTTTT
TRBJ2-7	NA	TRBV6-6	NA	CASSHPSTGTYEQYF	TGTGCCAGCAGCCACCCTTCGACAGGAACCTACGAGCAGTACTTC
TRBJ1-5	NA	TRBV27	NA	CASSFGGHQPQHF	TGTGCCAGCAGTTTTGGGGGGCATCAGCCCCAGCATTTT
TRBJ2-5	NA	TRBV21-1	NA	CASSTGQGGETQYF	TGTGCCAGCAGCACCGGACAGGGAGGGGAGACCCAGTACTTC
TRBJ1-3	NA	TRBV9	NA	CASSPSRGLSGNTIYF	TGTGCCAGCAGCCCGTCCCGGGGTCTCTCTGGAAACACCATATATTTT
TRBJ1-5	NA	TRBV12-3/TRBV12-4	NA	CASSFGQQPQHF	TGTGCCAGCAGTTTTGGACAGCAGCCCCAGCATTTT
TRBJ2-4	NA	TRBV14	NA	CASSQVGSVAKNIQYF	TGTGCCAGCAGCCAAGTCGGGTCAGTAGCCAAAAACATTCAGTACTTC
TRBJ2-5	NA	TRBV30	NA	CAWSRTTQETQYF	TGTGCCTGGAGCAGAACCACACAAGAGACCCAGTACTTC
TRBJ1-1	NA	TRBV10-3	NA	CAISNEALNTEAFF	TGTGCCATCTCGAACGAGGCTCTGAACACTGAAGCTTTCTTT
TRBJ2-3	once	TRBV7-2	TRBD2	CASSLMGGRASDTQYF	TGTGCCAGCAGCTTAATGGGCGGGAGGGCCTCAGATACGCAGTATTTT
TRBJ2-7	NA	TRBV3-1/TRBV3-2	TRBD2	CASSHRAGGNYEQYF	TGTGCCAGCAGCCACCGAGCGGGGGGCAACTACGAGCAGTACTTC
TRBJ2-4	NA	TRBV5-1	TRBD1	CASSRVQGSNIQYF	TGCGCCAGCTCACGGGTACAGGGGTCAAACATTCAGTACTTC
TRBJ2-7	NA	TRBV6-5	TRBD2	CASSYKRGWEQYF	TGTGCCAGCAGTTACAAGCGGGGGTGGGAGCAGTACTTC
TRBJ1-2	NA	TRBV29-1	TRBD1	CSGRQGGDYGYTF	TGCAGCGGGCGACAGGGGGGAGACTATGGCTACACCTTC
TRBJ1-6	NA	TRBV6-4	TRBD1	CASSLGTDNSPLHF	TGTGCCAGCAGTTTGGGGACAGATAATTCACCCCTCCACTTT
TRBJ2-3	NA	TRBV12-3/TRBV12-4	NA	CASSFRDTQYF	TGTGCCAGCAGTTTCAGAGATACGCAGTATTTT
TRBJ2-1	NA	TRBV4-1	TRBD2	CASSQEVGGGYNEQFF	TGCGCCAGCAGCCAAGAGGTCGGGGGGGGCTACAATGAGCAGTTCTTC
TRBJ2-2	NA	TRBV2	NA	CASSARLIGELFF	TGTGCCAGCAGCGCTAGGTTAATCGGGGAGCTGTTTTTT
TRBJ1-1	NA	TRBV30	NA	CAWSVRMSAFF	TGTGCCTGGAGTGTGCGGATGTCGGCTTTCTTT
TRBJ1-4	NA	TRBV2	NA	CASTFSGQVVFEKLFF	TGTGCCAGCACTTTTTCCGGGCAGGTCGTATTCGAAAAACTGTTTTTT
TRBJ1-6	NA	TRBV30	NA	CAWSVRGDSYNSPLHF	TGTGCCTGGAGTGTACGAGGGGACTCCTATAATTCACCCCTCCACTTT
TRBJ2-6	NA	TRBV27	TRBD1	CASSLLPQGARLTGANVLTF	TGTGCCAGCAGTTTACTACCACAGGGGGCGCGGTTGACTGGGGCCAACGTCCTGACTTTC
TRBJ2-5	few	TRBV21-1	NA	CASSRKGPRIAQETQYF	TGTGCCAGCAGCCGGAAAGGGCCCAGGATAGCACAAGAGACCCAGTACTTC
TRBJ2-5	NA	TRBV7-2	NA	CASSFVGRAGETQYF	TGTGCCAGCAGCTTTGTCGGCAGGGCGGGAGAGACCCAGTACTTC